This T cell receptor (beta chain) is from a study of cytomegalovirus exposure and HLA in healthy donors. Regarding the study as a whole: Most of the CMV-associated TCR beta chains (in a later analysis) appeared to be HLA-restricted. When a later analysis compared HLA-associated TCR beta chains with equally common others, the HLA-associated chains turned out to be more clonally expanded and to have lower generation probabilities.

With 60 Vbeta and 13 Jbeta primers, the PCR was carried out. The protocol was immunoSEQ multiplex PCR, while the TCRdb copy is restricted to in-frame clones and leaves out a portion. The sample yields roughly 110,000 clones, over 60% seen once. In germline, CDR1 is SGHTA, CDR2 FQGTGA. Trimming pared 2 bases from V and 1 base from J, leaving 9 bases between. CDR3 size: 14 residues. With regard to this clone: Its specificity is not known.

V gene TRBV7-3 combines with J gene TRBJ2-7, with D perhaps matching TRBD1 (5 bases). This sequence originates from a woman aged 18-29 years in good health and CMV-seropositive. The sequencing input was PBMCs. This CDR3 reads CASSLGATSYEQYF. The CDR3 coding sequence is TGTGCCAGCAGCTTAGGGGCTACTTCCTACGAGCAGTACTTC.